The T cell receptor beta chain described here comes from a study of OX40 agonist ivuxolimab in advanced cancers. Overall study context: Patients took ivuxolimab, an agonistic anti-OX40 (CD134) antibody. In this trial design, patients received ivuxolimab intravenously at 0.01 to 10 mg/kg every 2 weeks.

Study-level points and caveats: Researchers did not establish what antigens the expanded peripheral T cells target.

In the case of this clone: The antigen remains unidentified.

This CDR3 has 14 amino acids. The V end was cut by 4 bases, the J end by 4 bases, with 12 bases between. Germline V CDR1 and CDR2: SGDLS, YYNGEE. Only in-frame clones appear in the TCRdb table, and some are missing; sequencing was by immunoSEQ multiplex PCR. The sample includes about 75,000 clones, about nine tenths of them seen just once. Sampling of blood occurred at baseline, cycle 4 day 1, and cycle 7 day 1. This material consisted of CD4+ or CD8+ T cells sorted from blood, taken in a trial of the OX40 agonist ivuxolimab. This chain uses TRBV9 with TRBJ1-3; TRBD1 might be the D (5 bases). The sequence came from an adult with an advanced solid tumor such as melanoma, head and neck, liver or kidney cancer. For the CDR3, the DNA is TGTGCCAGCAGCCCTCGGGACTTAGGAAACACCATATATTTT. Its translation is CASSPRDLGNTIYF.